This section outlines one TCR beta chain sequence together with its context. This specimen comes from a study of cytomegalovirus exposure and HLA in healthy donors. PCR involved 60 Vbeta and 13 Jbeta primers. Measured with immunoSEQ multiplex PCR; TCRdb has only the in-frame clones, and not every one. The sample lists 35,000 to 50,000 clones, under 70% occurring once. The germline V gene encodes CDR1 SGHNT and CDR2 YYREEE (reference sequence). The CDR3 length is 15 residues. The V gene end was trimmed by 4 bases and the J gene end by 3 bases; junction bases not matched to a gene: 10. This chain links TRBV5-4 with TRBJ2-7, with TRBD2 identical over 7 bases. This TCR came from a man aged 55 to 70 in good health and CMV-seropositive. Source material: PBMCs. DNA of the CDR3: TGTGCCAGCAGCCCAGGGATAGGACTAGGCTACGAGCAGTACTTC. This encodes CASSPGIGLGYEQYF.